These T cell receptor beta chains were read from a single sample in a study of beta chain features in type 1 diabetes. Measured with immunoSEQ multiplex PCR; TCRdb has only the in-frame clones, and not every one. The table has 640,000 or so clones, 11% to 15% seen once; the top ten hold 0.035% to 0.045%. The sample comprised naive CD4+ T cells from blood. The receptors shown here come from a man aged 18 to 29 with type 1 diabetes. CDR3s include the opening cysteine and the closing phenylalanine or tryptophan. Each record gives: clone size, D gene, J gene, V gene, CDR3 protein, CDR3 DNA. D genes are given only for firm matches. Expanded clones get a size class; other rows say once, few or many, or leave the size out.

>few|NA|TRBJ1-2|TRBV5-4
CASSVEAGRDGYTF
TGTGCCAGCAGCGTGGAAGCCGGGAGGGATGGCTACACCTTC
>NA|TRBD2|TRBJ2-1|TRBV7-3
CASSLTLAGGSNEQFF
TGTGCCAGCAGCTTGACCCTAGCGGGGGGTTCCAATGAGCAGTTCTTC
>few|NA|TRBJ2-5|TRBV5-4
CASSLEAGVETQYF
TGTGCCAGCAGCTTGGAGGCAGGGGTTGAGACCCAGTACTTC
>NA|TRBD1|TRBJ1-2|TRBV29-1
CSVGQGASYTF
TGCAGCGTTGGACAGGGGGCAAGCTACACCTTC
>NA|TRBD1|TRBJ2-2|TRBV5-1
CASSNGQGNTGELFF
TGCGCCAGCAGCAATGGACAGGGGAACACCGGGGAGCTGTTTTTT
>NA|TRBD1|TRBJ2-5|TRBV4-1
CASSQAGGPPLETQYF
TGCGCCAGCAGCCAAGCAGGGGGCCCTCCATTGGAGACCCAGTACTTC
>NA|NA|TRBJ2-1|TRBV4-2
CASSPQEGGGYNEQFF
TGTGCCAGCAGCCCCCAGGAGGGAGGGGGCTACAATGAGCAGTTCTTC
>NA|TRBD1|TRBJ1-2|TRBV2
CASSVQGVYGYTF
TGTGCCAGCAGTGTACAGGGGGTCTATGGCTACACCTTC
>NA|NA|TRBJ2-1|TRBV7-2
CASSPRGAAYNEQFF
TGTGCCAGCAGCCCCCGGGGGGCGGCCTACAATGAGCAGTTCTTC
>NA|NA|TRBJ1-2|TRBV7-9
CASSLSPGYGYTF
TGTGCCAGCAGCTTGTCCCCGGGCTATGGCTACACCTTC
>NA|NA|TRBJ2-3|TRBV30
CACDLSSTDTQYF
TGTGCCTGCGACTTATCTAGCACAGATACGCAGTATTTT
>NA|TRBD1|TRBJ2-7|TRBV6-5
CASHRGTGKGEQYF
TGTGCCAGCCACAGGGGGACAGGGAAAGGGGAGCAGTACTTC
>few|NA|TRBJ2-5|TRBV25-1
CASSELPWKAQETQYF
TGTGCCAGCAGTGAATTGCCATGGAAAGCCCAAGAGACCCAGTACTTC
>few|NA|TRBJ2-5|TRBV7-2
CASSQRQGWETQYF
TGTGCCAGCAGCCAGCGTCAGGGGTGGGAGACCCAGTACTTC
>NA|TRBD1|TRBJ1-1|TRBV2
CASKRDREAFF
TGTGCCAGCAAACGGGACAGGGAAGCTTTCTTT
>NA|NA|TRBJ1-5|TRBV13
CASSPTWGWNQPQHF
TGTGCCAGCAGCCCGACGTGGGGCTGGAATCAGCCCCAGCATTTT
>NA|TRBD1|TRBJ2-3|TRBV5-1
CASSSTGGTDTQYF
TGCGCCAGCAGTTCGACAGGGGGTACAGATACGCAGTATTTT
>NA|NA|TRBJ1-3|TRBV2
CASSDPGANSGNTIYF
TGTGCCAGCAGTGACCCAGGGGCTAACTCTGGAAACACCATATATTTT
>few|NA|TRBJ2-1|TRBV12-5
CASGLGVEQFF
TGTGCTAGTGGTTTGGGGGTGGAGCAGTTCTTC
>few|NA|TRBJ1-1|TRBV2
CASSEDLGAEAFF
TGTGCCAGCAGTGAAGACCTCGGCGCTGAAGCTTTCTTT
>few|NA|TRBJ2-1|TRBV10-3
CATEDMLNEQFF
TGTGCCACCGAGGATATGTTGAATGAGCAGTTCTTC
>few|TRBD1|TRBJ1-2|TRBV6-5
CASRDMTGIYGYTF
TGTGCCAGCAGGGACATGACAGGGATCTATGGCTACACCTTC
>NA|TRBD1|TRBJ1-1|TRBV14
CASSARDRGNTEAFF
TGTGCCAGCAGCGCTCGGGACAGGGGGAACACTGAAGCTTTCTTT